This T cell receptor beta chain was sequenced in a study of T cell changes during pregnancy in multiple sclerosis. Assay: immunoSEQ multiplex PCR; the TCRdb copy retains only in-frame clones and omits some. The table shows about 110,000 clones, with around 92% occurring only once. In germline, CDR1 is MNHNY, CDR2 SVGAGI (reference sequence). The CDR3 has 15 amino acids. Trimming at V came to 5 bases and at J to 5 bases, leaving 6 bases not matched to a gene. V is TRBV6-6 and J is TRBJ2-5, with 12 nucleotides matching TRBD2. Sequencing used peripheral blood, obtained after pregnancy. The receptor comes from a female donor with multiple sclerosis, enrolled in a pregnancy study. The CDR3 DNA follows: TGTGCCAGCAGTCAGCTAGCGGGGGGGCTGGAGACCCAGTACTTC. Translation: CASSQLAGGLETQYF.